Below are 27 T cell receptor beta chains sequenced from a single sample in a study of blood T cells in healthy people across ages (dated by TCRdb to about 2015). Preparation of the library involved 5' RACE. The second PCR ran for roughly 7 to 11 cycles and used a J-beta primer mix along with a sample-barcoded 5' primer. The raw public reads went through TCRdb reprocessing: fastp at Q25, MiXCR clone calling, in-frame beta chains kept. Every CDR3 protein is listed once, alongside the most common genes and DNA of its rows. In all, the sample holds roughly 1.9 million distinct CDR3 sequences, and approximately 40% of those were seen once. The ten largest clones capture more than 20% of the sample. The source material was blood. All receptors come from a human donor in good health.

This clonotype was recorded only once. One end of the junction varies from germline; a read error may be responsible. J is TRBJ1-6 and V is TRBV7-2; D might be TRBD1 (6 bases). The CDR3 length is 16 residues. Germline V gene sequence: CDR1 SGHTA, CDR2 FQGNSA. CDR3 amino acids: CACSSPLAGENSPLHF. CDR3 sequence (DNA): TGTGCCTGCAGCTCGCCCCTGGCAGGGGAGAATTCACCCCTCCACTTT.

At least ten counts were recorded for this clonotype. The CDR3 DNA follows: TGCAGTGCTAGACCTGGTATTATGGAGTATGAGCAGTTCTTC. Protein sequence: CSARPGIMEYEQFF. V and J are TRBV20-1 and TRBJ2-1; D unclear. Germline CDR1 and CDR2: DFQATT and SNEGSKA (reference sequence). CDR3 length: 14 amino acids. Trimming shortened V by 2 bases and J by 8 bases, and 16 bases separated the two germline ends.

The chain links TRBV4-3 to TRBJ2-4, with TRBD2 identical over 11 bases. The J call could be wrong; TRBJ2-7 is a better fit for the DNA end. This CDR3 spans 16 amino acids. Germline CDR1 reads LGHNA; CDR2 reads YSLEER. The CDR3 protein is CASSQEIAGGLYEQYF. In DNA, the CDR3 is TGCGCCAGCAGCCAAGAGATAGCGGGGGGGCTCTACGAGCAGTACTTC.

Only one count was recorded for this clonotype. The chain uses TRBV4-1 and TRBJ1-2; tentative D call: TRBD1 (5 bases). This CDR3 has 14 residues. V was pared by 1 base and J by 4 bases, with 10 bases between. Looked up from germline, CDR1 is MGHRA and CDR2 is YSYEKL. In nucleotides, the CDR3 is TGCGCCAGCAGCCAAGTCCTGGGGGGCTATGGCTACACCTTC. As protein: CASSQVLGGYGYTF.

The CDR3 DNA is TGCAGTGCTAGGGTAGCGGGGGGGGAAGAGACCCAGTACTTC. This sequence encodes CSARVAGGEETQYF. The chain carries TRBV20-1 and TRBJ2-5; 11 bases line up with TRBD2. V gave up 3 bases and J gave up 3 bases; unmatched junction bases: 3. This CDR3 is 14 amino acids long. The germline V gene has CDR1 DFQATT and CDR2 SNEGSKA (reference sequence).

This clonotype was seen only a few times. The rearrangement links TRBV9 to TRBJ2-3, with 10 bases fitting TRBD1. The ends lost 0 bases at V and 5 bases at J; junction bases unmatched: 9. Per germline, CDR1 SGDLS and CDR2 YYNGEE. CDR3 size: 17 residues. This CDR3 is CASSVVGGTGVGDTQYF. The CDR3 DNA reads TGTGCCAGCAGCGTAGTCGGGGGGACAGGGGTTGGAGATACGCAGTATTTT.

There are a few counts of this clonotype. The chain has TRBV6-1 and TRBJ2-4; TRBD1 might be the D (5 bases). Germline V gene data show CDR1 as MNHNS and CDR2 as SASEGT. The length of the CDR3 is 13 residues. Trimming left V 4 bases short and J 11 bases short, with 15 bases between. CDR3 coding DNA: TGTGCCAGCAGTGTTTCGGACAAGAGGTTTCAGTACTTC. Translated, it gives CASSVSDKRFQYF.

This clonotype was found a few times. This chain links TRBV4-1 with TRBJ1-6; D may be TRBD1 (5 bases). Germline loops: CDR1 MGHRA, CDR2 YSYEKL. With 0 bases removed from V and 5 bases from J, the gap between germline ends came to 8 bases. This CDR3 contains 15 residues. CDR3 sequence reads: CASSQDQGNNSPLHF. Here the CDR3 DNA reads TGCGCCAGCAGCCAAGACCAGGGTAATAATTCACCCCTCCACTTT.

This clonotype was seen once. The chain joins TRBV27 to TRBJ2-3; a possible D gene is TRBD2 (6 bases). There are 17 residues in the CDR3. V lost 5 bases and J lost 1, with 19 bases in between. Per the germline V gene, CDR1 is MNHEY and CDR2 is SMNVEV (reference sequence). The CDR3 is CASSARLTGLRTDTQYF. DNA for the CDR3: TGTGCCAGCAGTGCGAGACTAACGGGACTCCGCACAGATACGCAGTATTTT.

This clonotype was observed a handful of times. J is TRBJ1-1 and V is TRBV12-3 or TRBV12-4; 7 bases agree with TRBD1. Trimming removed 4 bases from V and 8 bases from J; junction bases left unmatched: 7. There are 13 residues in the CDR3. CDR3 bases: TGTGCCAGCAGTTCCAGGGGGACGGGGGAAGCTTTCTTT. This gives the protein CASSSRGTGEAFF.

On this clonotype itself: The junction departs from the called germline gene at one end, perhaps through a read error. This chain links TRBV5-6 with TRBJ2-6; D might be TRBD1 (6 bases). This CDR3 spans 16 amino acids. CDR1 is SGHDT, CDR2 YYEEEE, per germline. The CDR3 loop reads CASGRQVSSGTNVLTF. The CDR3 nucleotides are TGTGCCAGCGGAAGACAGGTTAGCTCTGGGACCAACGTCCTGACTTTC.

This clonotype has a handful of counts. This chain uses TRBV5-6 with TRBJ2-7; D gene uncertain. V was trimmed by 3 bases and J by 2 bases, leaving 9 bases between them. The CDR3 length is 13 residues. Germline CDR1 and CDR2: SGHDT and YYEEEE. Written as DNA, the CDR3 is TGTGCCAGCAGCTACATGGGCCCCTACGAGCAGTACTTC. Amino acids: CASSYMGPYEQYF.

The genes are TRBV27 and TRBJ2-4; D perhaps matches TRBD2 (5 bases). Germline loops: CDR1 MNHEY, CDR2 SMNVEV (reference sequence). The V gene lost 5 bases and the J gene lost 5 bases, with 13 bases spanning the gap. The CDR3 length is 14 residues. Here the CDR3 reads CASSVRRAQNIQYF. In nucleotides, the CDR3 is TGTGCCAGCAGTGTAAGGCGGGCCCAAAACATTCAGTACTTC.

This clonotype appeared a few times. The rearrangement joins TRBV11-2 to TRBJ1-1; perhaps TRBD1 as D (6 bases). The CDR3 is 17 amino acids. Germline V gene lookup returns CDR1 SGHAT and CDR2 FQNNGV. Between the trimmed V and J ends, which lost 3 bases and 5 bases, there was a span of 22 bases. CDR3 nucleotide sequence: TGTGCCAGCAGCTTTTTGGGGGCGCGTGGGATTGAGACTGAAGCTTTCTTT. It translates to CASSFLGARGIETEAFF.

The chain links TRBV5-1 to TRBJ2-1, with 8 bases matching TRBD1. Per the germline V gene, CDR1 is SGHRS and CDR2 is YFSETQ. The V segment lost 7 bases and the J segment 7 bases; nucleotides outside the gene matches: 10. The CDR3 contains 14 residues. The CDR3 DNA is TGCGCCAGCTCGAGGTGGCAGGGGGCTAATGAGCAGTTCTTC. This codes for CASSRWQGANEQFF.

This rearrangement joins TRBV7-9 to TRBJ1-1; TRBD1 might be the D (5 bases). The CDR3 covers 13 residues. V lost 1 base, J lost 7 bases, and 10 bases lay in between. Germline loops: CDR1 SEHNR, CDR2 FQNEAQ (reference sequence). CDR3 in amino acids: CASSLEGLDEAFF. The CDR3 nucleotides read TGTGCCAGCAGCTTAGAGGGGTTGGATGAAGCTTTCTTT.

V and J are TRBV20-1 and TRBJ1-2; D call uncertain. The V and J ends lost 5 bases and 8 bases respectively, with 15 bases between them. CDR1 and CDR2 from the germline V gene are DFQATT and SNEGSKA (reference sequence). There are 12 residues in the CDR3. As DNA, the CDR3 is TGCAGTGCTGCAAGTACTAATCAGGGCTACACCTTC. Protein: CSAASTNQGYTF.

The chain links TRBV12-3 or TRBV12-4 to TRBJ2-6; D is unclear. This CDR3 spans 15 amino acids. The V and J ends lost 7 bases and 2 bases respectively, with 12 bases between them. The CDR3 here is CASNPDAAGANVLTF. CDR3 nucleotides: TGTGCCAGCAACCCGGATGCGGCTGGGGCCAACGTCCTGACTTTC.

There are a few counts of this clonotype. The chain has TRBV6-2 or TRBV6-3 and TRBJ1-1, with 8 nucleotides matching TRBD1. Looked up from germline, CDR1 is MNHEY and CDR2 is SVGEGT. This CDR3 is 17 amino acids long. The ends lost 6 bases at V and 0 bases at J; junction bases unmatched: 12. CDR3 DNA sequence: TGTGCCAGCAGCCCAGTAAAGACAGGGGCGCTGAACACTGAAGCTTTCTTT. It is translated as CASSPVKTGALNTEAFF.

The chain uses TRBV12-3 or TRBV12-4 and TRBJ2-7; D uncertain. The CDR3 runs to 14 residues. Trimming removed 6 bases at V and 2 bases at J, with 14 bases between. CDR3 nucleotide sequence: TGTGCCAGCAGCACTCCGGGTCTTACCTACGAGCAGTACTTC. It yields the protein CASSTPGLTYEQYF.

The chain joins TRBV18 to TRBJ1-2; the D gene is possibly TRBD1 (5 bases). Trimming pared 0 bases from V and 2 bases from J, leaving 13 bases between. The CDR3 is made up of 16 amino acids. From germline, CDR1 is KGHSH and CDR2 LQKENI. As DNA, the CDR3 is TGTGCCAGCTCACCACCGAGTCTGGCAGGGAACTATGGCTACACCTTC. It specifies CASSPPSLAGNYGYTF.

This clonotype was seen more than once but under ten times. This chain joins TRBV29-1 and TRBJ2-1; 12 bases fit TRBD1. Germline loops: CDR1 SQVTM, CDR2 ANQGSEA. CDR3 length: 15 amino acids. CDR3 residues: CSHLPRDRGLGEQFF. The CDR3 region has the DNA TGCAGTCACCTCCCCCGGGACAGGGGGCTTGGTGAGCAGTTCTTC.

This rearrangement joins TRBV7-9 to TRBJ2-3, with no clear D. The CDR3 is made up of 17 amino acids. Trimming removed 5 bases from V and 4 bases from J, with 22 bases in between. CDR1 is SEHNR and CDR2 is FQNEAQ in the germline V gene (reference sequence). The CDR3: CASSPPVREHYPDTQYF. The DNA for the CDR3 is TGTGCCAGCAGCCCCCCTGTACGCGAGCATTACCCAGATACGCAGTATTTT.

In DNA form, the CDR3 reads TGTGCCAGCAGCTTAGAAGTTAGTGAGTTGGGGAGCACTGAAGCTTTCTTT. It codes for CASSLEVSELGSTEAFF. The chain is built from TRBV7-9 and TRBJ1-1; D gene ambiguous. The CDR3 length is 17 residues. CDR1 SEHNR and CDR2 FQNEAQ come from the germline V gene (reference sequence). The V end was cut by 1 base, the J end by 4 bases, with 19 bases between.

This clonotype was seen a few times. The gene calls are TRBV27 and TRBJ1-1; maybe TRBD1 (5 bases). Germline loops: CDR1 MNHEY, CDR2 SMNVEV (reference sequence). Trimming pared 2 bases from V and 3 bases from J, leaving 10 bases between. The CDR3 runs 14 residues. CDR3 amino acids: CASSLIGGYTEAFF. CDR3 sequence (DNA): TGTGCCAGCAGTTTAATCGGGGGGTACACTGAAGCTTTCTTT.

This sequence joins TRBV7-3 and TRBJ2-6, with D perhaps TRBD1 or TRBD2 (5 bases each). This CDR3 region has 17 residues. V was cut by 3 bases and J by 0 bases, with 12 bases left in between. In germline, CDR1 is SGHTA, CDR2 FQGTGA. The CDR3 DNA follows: TGTGCCAGCAGCTTGGGCAAGGGGAGCTCTGGGGCCAACGTCCTGACTTTC. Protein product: CASSLGKGSSGANVLTF.

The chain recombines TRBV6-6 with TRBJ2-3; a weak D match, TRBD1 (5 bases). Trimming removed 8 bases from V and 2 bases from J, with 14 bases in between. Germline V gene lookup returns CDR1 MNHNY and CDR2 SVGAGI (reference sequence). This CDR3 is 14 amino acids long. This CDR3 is CASGTGRSTDTQYF. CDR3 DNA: TGTGCCAGCGGTACAGGACGGTCCACAGATACGCAGTATTTT.